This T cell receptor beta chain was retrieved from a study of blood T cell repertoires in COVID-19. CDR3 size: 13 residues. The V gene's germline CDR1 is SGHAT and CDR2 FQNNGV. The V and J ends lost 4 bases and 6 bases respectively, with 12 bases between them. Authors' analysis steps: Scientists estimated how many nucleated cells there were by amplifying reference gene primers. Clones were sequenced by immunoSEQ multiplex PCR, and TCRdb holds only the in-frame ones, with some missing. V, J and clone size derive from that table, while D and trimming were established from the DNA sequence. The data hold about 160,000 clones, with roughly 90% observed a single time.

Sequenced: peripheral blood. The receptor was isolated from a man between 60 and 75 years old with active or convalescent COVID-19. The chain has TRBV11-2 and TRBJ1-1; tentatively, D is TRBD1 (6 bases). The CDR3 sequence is CASSSDSRAEAFF. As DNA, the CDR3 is TGTGCCAGCAGCTCGGACAGTAGGGCTGAAGCTTTCTTT.